This T cell receptor (beta chain) was captured by sequencing in a study of T cell repertoires in cytomegalovirus infection (dated by TCRdb to about 2019). Context from the whole study: Because public TCR beta signatures pointed to carriage of CMV infection together with the matching HLA type, the HLA type of each donor mattered for the analysis. Paper-wide results and their limitations: Cumulative frequency of public TCR beta family members discriminated carriers of CMV infection plus the relevant HLA type in this cohort and an independent approximately 350-donor cohort. The ex vivo response was dominated by HLA-C-restricted CMV-specific TCR beta clonotypes, and the single most frequent clonotype in two of eight donors was supplied by these HLA-C-restricted clonotypes.

These reads were obtained on an Illumina HiSeq 1500. TCRdb applied fastp at Q25 and MiXCR to the public reads, then kept only in-frame beta chains. Rows are combined by CDR3 protein, so each entry shows the most common genes and DNA. The sample has some 6,100 distinct CDR3 sequences on record, approximately 58% of them singletons. The ten most abundant clones make up roughly 90% of the sample. This clonotype was recorded many times. No antigen is known for it. No base quality values were provided; no much bigger clone lies one nucleotide off. Including the terminal cysteine and phenylalanine, the CDR3 comprises 14 residues. Just CDR3 DNA is preserved here, 42 bases in frame from base 1. Between the V and J ends, shortened by 3 bases and 5 bases respectively, the junction contains 14 bases. In the germline V gene, CDR1 corresponds to SGHVS and CDR2 to FQNEAQ.

This TCR was recovered from a human donor in good health (CMV status not recorded). Some clones in this sample may be carry-over from other donors' samples. This receptor chain uses TRBV7-8 and TRBJ2-7; the D gene is unclear. Sequencing used PBMCs, sequenced either directly or after in vitro stimulation (not recorded which). In nucleotides, the sequence is TGTGCCAGCAGCTTTTACACCCCTGGCGACGAGCAGTACTTC. It specifies CASSFYTPGDEQYF.